Listed below are T cell receptor beta chains from one sample, sequenced in a study of blood T cell repertoires in COVID-19. Assay: immunoSEQ multiplex PCR; the TCRdb copy retains only in-frame clones and omits some. Of approximately 200,000 clones in the sample, 90% to 95% are singletons; the top ten hold around 0.8%. Sequencing was done on a sample of peripheral blood. Receptors originate from a man between 25 and 39 years old with COVID-19, enrolled during active disease. CDR3s include the opening cysteine and the closing phenylalanine or tryptophan. The D gene is left open where the match is weak. Some rows mark clone size as missing; the rest say once, few, many or name a class of expanded clone.

TRBD2 | once | TRBJ2-1 | TRBV11-2 | CASSLLLAGGHNEQFF | TGTGCCAGCAGCCTACTACTAGCGGGGGGTCATAATGAGCAGTTCTTC
TRBD2 | NA | TRBJ2-3 | TRBV4-1 | CASSQDRSGGFLNTQYF | TGCGCCAGCAGCCAAGATCGTAGCGGGGGTTTTTTAAATACGCAGTATTTT
NA | few | TRBJ1-6 | TRBV9 | CASSPGRNNSPLHF | TGTGCCAGCAGCCCCGGCAGGAATAATTCACCCCTCCACTTT
NA | NA | TRBJ2-2 | TRBV7-3 | CASSLNRNTGELFF | TGTGCCAGCAGCTTAAACAGAAACACCGGGGAGCTGTTTTTT
TRBD1 | NA | TRBJ1-2 | TRBV6-6 | CASSPNRGPLSGYTF | TGTGCCAGCAGTCCCAACAGGGGCCCTCTTAGTGGCTACACCTTC
NA | NA | TRBJ2-5 | TRBV30 | CAWSVLRVETQYF | TGTGCCTGGAGTGTATTACGGGTAGAGACCCAGTACTTC
NA | NA | TRBJ2-2 | TRBV9 | CASSAGDGELFF | TGTGCCAGCAGCGCGGGAGACGGGGAGCTGTTTTTT
NA | NA | TRBJ1-2 | TRBV12-3/TRBV12-4 | CASSELGTTGYTF | TGTGCCAGCAGTGAGCTGGGGACTACTGGCTACACCTTC
NA | NA | TRBJ1-4 | TRBV2 | CASSEVLEEKLFF | TGTGCCAGCAGTGAAGTTCTAGAGGAAAAACTGTTTTTT
TRBD1 | NA | TRBJ2-5 | TRBV5-1 | CASSLGVQGAGETQYF | TGCGCCAGCAGCTTGGGCGTTCAGGGGGCAGGGGAGACCCAGTACTTC
NA | NA | TRBJ2-5 | TRBV5-6 | CASSSDFRETQYF | TGTGCCAGCAGCTCGGACTTTCGAGAGACCCAGTACTTC
TRBD2 | NA | TRBJ2-1 | TRBV7-9 | CASSTRTGTSGYNEQFF | TGTGCCAGCAGCACAAGAACCGGGACTAGCGGGTACAATGAGCAGTTCTTC
NA | NA | TRBJ1-1 | TRBV2 | CASRKQNTEAFF | TGTGCCAGCCGAAAGCAGAACACTGAAGCTTTCTTT
NA | once | TRBJ1-4 | TRBV2 | CASSEWDWNEKLFF | TGTGCCAGCAGTGAATGGGACTGGAATGAAAAACTGTTTTTT
NA | once | TRBJ1-1 | TRBV6-6 | CASLQPGHLNTEAFF | TGTGCCAGCCTGCAGCCGGGACACCTGAACACTGAAGCTTTCTTT
TRBD1 | NA | TRBJ1-2 | TRBV10-2 | CASTNPGQGGGYTF | TGCGCCAGCACCAATCCGGGACAGGGAGGTGGCTACACCTTC
NA | NA | TRBJ1-3 | TRBV9 | CASSANRKQGNRSGNTIYF | TGTGCCAGCAGCGCCAACCGAAAACAGGGAAACCGCTCTGGAAACACCATATATTTT
NA | few | TRBJ2-7 | TRBV19 | CASSDRTALSYEQYF | TGTGCCAGTAGTGACCGGACAGCCCTCTCCTACGAGCAGTACTTC
NA | NA | TRBJ1-4 | TRBV5-1 | CASSLTGVREKLFF | TGCGCCAGCAGCTTGACGGGGGTCCGGGAAAAACTGTTTTTT
TRBD1 | NA | TRBJ1-1 | TRBV5-1 | CASSLGQGASTEAFF | TGCGCCAGCAGCCTGGGACAGGGGGCGAGCACTGAAGCTTTCTTT
TRBD1 | NA | TRBJ1-1 | TRBV5-1 | CASSVTGGGSTEAFF | TGCGCCAGCAGCGTCACAGGGGGAGGGAGCACTGAAGCTTTCTTT
NA | NA | TRBJ2-2 | TRBV19 | CASSPVLAFGELFF | TGTGCCAGTAGCCCGGTGCTAGCCTTCGGGGAGCTGTTTTTT
TRBD1 | NA | TRBJ2-7 | TRBV29-1 | CSVDGDSRYEQYF | TGCAGCGTTGATGGGGACAGCCGCTACGAGCAGTACTTC
TRBD1 | NA | TRBJ1-1 | TRBV6-5 | CASTKSTGTNTEAFF | TGTGCCAGCACCAAATCGACAGGGACGAACACTGAAGCTTTCTTT
TRBD1 | NA | TRBJ1-1 | TRBV3-1/TRBV3-2 | CASSQDGRDRYGAFF | TGTGCCAGCAGCCAAGATGGCCGGGACAGGTACGGAGCTTTCTTT
TRBD1 | few | TRBJ2-7 | TRBV2 | CASSVGQGGTHEQYF | TGTGCCAGCAGCGTGGGACAGGGCGGCACCCACGAGCAGTACTTC
TRBD1 | NA | TRBJ2-7 | TRBV27 | CASSLYGTGASYEQYF | TGTGCCAGCAGTTTATACGGGACAGGGGCTTCCTACGAGCAGTACTTC
TRBD2 | NA | TRBJ2-1 | TRBV6-5 | CASSYSAGAYNEQFF | TGTGCCAGCAGTTACTCGGCGGGGGCCTACAATGAGCAGTTCTTC
NA | NA | TRBJ2-2 | TRBV5-4 | CASSLKGHFWGANTGELFF | TGTGCCAGCAGCTTGAAAGGACATTTTTGGGGTGCGAACACCGGGGAGCTGTTTTTT
NA | NA | TRBJ1-2 | TRBV7-9 | CASSLGGRYGYTF | TGTGCCAGCAGCTTAGGGGGCAGGTATGGCTACACCTTC